This T cell receptor (beta chain) was profiled in a study of blood T cell repertoires in COVID-19 (dated by TCRdb to 2018 to 2021). Context from the whole study: Samples from collaborators originated in the United States, Italy and Spain and spanned both the acute and convalescent phases of COVID-19. The material from the prospective study consisted of cDNA or gDNA derived from T cells, B-cell-depleted T cells, or PBMCs. Deeply sampled blood TCRbeta repertoires from subjects exposed to, actively infected with, or recovered from COVID-19 were included in the dataset. A freely available public database, intended as a resource for researchers studying the immune response to SARS-CoV-2, is where the repertoires were released. Samples were obtained from the ongoing ImmuneRACE study (first 160 participants) and from about 1,300 subjects provided by 6 global collaborators. Nearly every sample came with metadata listing a de-identified subject ID, COVID-19 status, age in years and sex. Where available, HLA class I and class II types were taken from metadata supplied by the sample provider and were not determined by assay-based typing.

The study at large found these results: The quantity of clinical and demographic metadata differed by source and by participant and was supplied without curation.

TCRbeta CDR3 regions were amplified from genomic DNA by means of the immunoSEQ Assay, a bias-controlled multiplex PCR. The authors' pipeline ran thus. Nucleated cell counts per sample were estimated from amplification of reference gene primers within the assay. To quantify the absolute abundance of each unique TCRbeta CDR3 rearrangement, sequence reads were collapsed and filtered. For each sample, productive Simpson clonality was calculated as the square root of Simpson's diversity index across productive rearrangements. TCRdb obtained this table from immuneACCESS and retained in-frame rearrangements with V and J assigned. These tables miss some clones; where compared with another copy, unresolved V genes account for less than half of the shortfall, and the remainder is unexplained. That table gives V, J and clone size, and the DNA gave D and trimming. The sample yields about 150,000 clones; approximately 80% were counted once. The ten largest clones add up to 2.9% of the sample.

For CDR1 and CDR2, the germline V gene lists MGHDK and SYGVNS. Including the terminal cysteine and phenylalanine, the CDR3 comprises 13 residues. Only the CDR3 region is kept as DNA, spanning 39 bases read in frame from base 1. Trimming takes 1 base from V and 6 bases from J, and the germline ends sit 8 bases apart. Note on this clone: The antigen this receptor binds is unknown. No base quality information exists; no much larger clone differs at one position.

Collaborating institutions collected whole blood in K2EDTA tubes following their own protocols. Collaborator samples were shipped for TCRbeta analysis as frozen whole blood, isolated PBMCs, or DNA extracted from either sample type. This TCR was sampled from a woman in her sixties with acute or convalescent COVID-19. The rearranged segments are TRBV25-1 and TRBJ2-3, with TRBD2 as a weak D call on 6 bases. Material for sequencing was peripheral blood. The DNA is as follows: TGTGCCAGCAGTGAATGGCGGGGCGATACGCAGTATTTT. Its amino acids are CASSEWRGDTQYF.